This TCR beta chain was observed in a study of T cells after yellow fever vaccination. Study-level information: Preparing low-cell-number fractions relied on SMART-Seq v4 Ultra Low Input. General study findings and limits: Reappearance after the booster was observed for most primary-vaccination clones (about 96% CD4, about 91% CD8). A secondary response was less intense yet reached its peak sooner, at day 5 versus 15. A minor fraction of clonotypes spanned both CD4 and CD8 compartments.

This clonotype appeared a few times. As yet, its antigen is unknown. MiXCR was run by TCRdb on the 5' RACE reads, yielding one entry per CDR3 protein. This sample has hundreds of thousands of distinct CDR3 sequences, with 6.2% found just once. This CDR3 region has 14 residues. The trim removed 9 bases at V and 2 bases at J, leaving 6 bases unmatched. Germline-derived CDR1 and CDR2 are SEHNR and FQNEAQ (reference sequence). The rearrangement links TRBV7-9 to TRBJ2-7, with 11 positions matching TRBD2. The clonotype comes from a young man who received the YFV17D yellow fever vaccine. The specimen was PBMCs, collected 5 days after the yellow fever booster vaccination. The CDR3 sequence is CASQRLAGTYEQYF. CDR3 DNA: TGTGCCAGTCAGAGACTAGCGGGAACCTACGAGCAGTACTTC. The whole variable domain, filled in from reference TRBV7-9 and TRBJ2-7, reads DTGVSQNPRHKITKRGQNVTFRCDPISEHNRLYWYRQTLGQGPEFLTYFQNEAQLEKSRLLSDRFSAERPKGSFSTLEIQRTEQGDSAMYLCASQRLAGTYEQYFGPGTRLTVT.